One sample yielded the 20 T cell receptor beta chains listed below, sequenced in a study of identical twins. MiXCR was run by TCRdb on the 5' RACE reads, yielding one entry per CDR3 protein. The sample holds roughly 240,000 distinct CDR3 sequences; roughly 7.5% are singletons and the top ten take roughly 5.4%. The data also belong to a second study, concerning yellow fever vaccine responses in identical twins.

Sequenced: CD8+ T cells sorted from blood. The origin of the receptors is a woman aged 18 to 35 in good health.

This clonotype was found a few times. The rearrangement links TRBV6-5 to TRBJ1-1, with D possibly TRBD1 on 5 matching bases. V was cut by 2 bases and J by 5 bases, with 12 bases left in between. Germline loops: CDR1 MNHEY, CDR2 SVGAGI. This CDR3 contains 14 residues. The CDR3 DNA is TGTGCCAGCAGTTACAATCAGGGATGGACTGAAGCTTTCTTT. Translation gives CASSYNQGWTEAFF.

This clonotype was counted many times. J is TRBJ2-1 and V is TRBV12-3 or TRBV12-4; D possibly uses TRBD1 or TRBD2 (5 bases each). The CDR3 is 12 residues long. V lost 6 bases and J lost 8, with 11 bases in between. The CDR3: CASRSGSDEQFF. The CDR3 DNA is TGTGCCAGCAGATCAGGGAGCGATGAGCAGTTCTTC.

This clonotype showed up just a few times. The V gene is TRBV9, the J gene TRBJ2-1, with a weak D call TRBD2 (5 bases). The CDR3 spans 15 residues. The V and J ends lost 3 bases and 6 bases respectively, with 16 bases between them. Germline CDR1 SGDLS, CDR2 YYNGEE. In DNA form, the CDR3 reads TGTGCCAGCAGCGGCGGACGCGGACTCGTCAATGAGCAGTTCTTC. This gives the protein CASSGGRGLVNEQFF. Filled out from reference TRBV9 and TRBJ2-1, the complete variable domain reads DSGVTQTPKHLITATGQRVTLRCSPRSGDLSVYWYQQSLDQGLQFLIQYYNGEERAKGNILERFSAQQFPDLHSELNLSSLELGDSALYFCASSGGRGLVNEQFFGPGTRLTVL.

The chain couples TRBV7-9 to TRBJ2-3; TRBD2 matches at 13 bases. The CDR3 runs 16 residues. The germline gives CDR1 SEHNR, CDR2 FQNEAQ (reference sequence). Trimming at V came to 5 bases and at J to 4 bases, leaving 6 bases not matched to a gene. The CDR3 region is CASSPVGLAGADTQYF. The CDR3 DNA follows: TGTGCCAGCAGCCCAGTTGGACTAGCGGGAGCAGATACGCAGTATTTT. Drawing the rest from reference TRBV7-9 and TRBJ2-3, the complete variable domain is DTGVSQNPRHKITKRGQNVTFRCDPISEHNRLYWYRQTLGQGPEFLTYFQNEAQLEKSRLLSDRFSAERPKGSFSTLEIQRTEQGDSAMYLCASSPVGLAGADTQYFGPGTRLTVL.

This clonotype came up a few times. This chain uses TRBV6-5 with TRBJ2-3, with TRBD2 identical over 9 bases. The CDR3 length is 16 residues. Germline-derived CDR1 and CDR2 are MNHEY and SVGAGI. Losses at the gene ends were 1 base for V and 0 bases for J; bases not matched to a gene: 2. The CDR3, as DNA: TGTGCCAGCAGTTACTTCCTAGCGGGAAGCACAGATACGCAGTATTTT. It codes for CASSYFLAGSTDTQYF.

The chain employs TRBV7-6 and TRBJ2-1; 9 nucleotides match TRBD2. The CDR3 is 17 residues long. Germline CDR1 is SGHVS and CDR2 is FNYEAQ. V dropped 2 bases and J dropped 8; count of bases not matched to a gene: 13. CDR3 region: CASSLSVAASGMDEQFF. The CDR3 DNA reads TGTGCCAGCAGCTTATCTGTAGCGGCTAGCGGGATGGATGAGCAGTTCTTC.

The genes are TRBV20-1 and TRBJ2-2, with D maybe TRBD2 (6 bases). CDR1 DFQATT and CDR2 SNEGSKA come from the germline V gene (reference sequence). V lost 6 bases and J 4 bases, leaving 18 bases between the germline ends. The CDR3 length is 15 residues. CDR3 protein: CSASTSRLPTGELFF. In DNA form, the CDR3 reads TGCAGTGCCTCTACTAGCAGACTACCCACCGGGGAGCTGTTTTTT.

A few counts support this clonotype. The chain recombines TRBV9 with TRBJ2-3; possibly TRBD1 for D (6 bases). Germline loops: CDR1 SGDLS, CDR2 YYNGEE. Trimming left V 4 bases short and J 0 bases short, with 15 bases between. The CDR3 spans 16 residues. The CDR3, as DNA: TGTGCCAGCAGCCCCCAGTCGGGACACAGCACAGATACGCAGTATTTT. The encoded protein is CASSPQSGHSTDTQYF.

This clonotype is classed as medium-sized. V is TRBV28 and J is TRBJ2-2, with 11 bases fitting TRBD2. Germline trimming cut 2 bases from V and 4 bases from J; bases unmatched to any gene: 9. The CDR3 sequence is 18 residues long. Germline V gene data show CDR1 as MDHEN and CDR2 as SYDVKM. CDR3 nucleotide sequence: TGTGCCAGCAGTTTACGGACCCGACTAGCGGGGCGCACCGGGGAGCTGTTTTTT. The encoded protein is CASSLRTRLAGRTGELFF.

In this sample, this clonotype turned up a few times. The CDR3 sequence is CASSLAGDLSYEQYF. In DNA form, the CDR3 reads TGTGCCAGCAGCTTGGCGGGGGATCTCTCCTACGAGCAGTACTTC. V gene TRBV5-5 combines with J gene TRBJ2-7, with D possibly matching TRBD2 (6 bases). Germline lookup yields CDR1 SGHKS and CDR2 YYEKEE (reference sequence). V lost 0 bases to trimming and J lost 0 bases, with 10 bases between them. The CDR3 runs to 15 residues.

This clonotype has only a few counts. The chain couples TRBV15 to TRBJ2-5; TRBD2 aligns across 9 bases. Germline CDR1 is LNHNV and CDR2 is YYDKDF (reference sequence). This CDR3 is built from 17 residues. The junction had 16 bases not matched to a gene; V was cut back by 6 bases and J by 5 bases. In DNA form, the CDR3 reads TGTGCCACCAGTGACGCCTCGGGACTAGCATTGGGCGAGACCCAGTACTTC. This translates into CATSDASGLALGETQYF.

In its sample, this clonotype was seen a few times. The chain recombines TRBV4-2 with TRBJ2-7, with 11 bases identical to TRBD2. The germline V gene has CDR1 LGHNA and CDR2 YNFKEQ. The V segment lost 2 bases and the J segment 4 bases; nucleotides outside the gene matches: 10. This CDR3 is 17 amino acids long. The CDR3 protein is CASSQSFPGTSGYEQYF. The CDR3 nucleotides are TGTGCCAGCAGCCAAAGTTTTCCCGGGACTAGCGGTTACGAGCAGTACTTC.

In its sample, this clonotype was seen a few times. The V call is TRBV3-1, the J call TRBJ2-7, with D uncertain. Germline values: CDR1 LGHDT, CDR2 YNNKEL (reference sequence). The CDR3 has 15 amino acids. V shed 5 bases and J shed 2 bases, with 16 bases lying between them. The DNA for the CDR3 is TGTGCCAGCAGCTCCGCCCCCTTGCCCGCCTACGAGCAGTACTTC. It yields the protein CASSSAPLPAYEQYF.

This clonotype has just a few counts. The gene calls are TRBV12-3 or TRBV12-4 and TRBJ2-7, with D perhaps matching TRBD2 (5 bases). This CDR3 has 14 amino acids. V was pared by 1 base and J by 6 bases, with 13 bases between. The CDR3 DNA reads as TGTGCCAGCAGTTTAGGTACAGCTCGGGGCGAGCAGTACGTC. This encodes CASSLGTARGEQYV.

V usage is TRBV4-1 and J usage is TRBJ2-7; 7 bases fit TRBD1. Trimming removed 4 bases from V and 3 bases from J; junction bases left unmatched: 9. Germline lookup yields CDR1 MGHRA and CDR2 YSYEKL. CDR3 size: 15 residues. DNA of the CDR3: TGCGCCAGCAGCCCCGCAATGCAGGGGGACTACGAGCAGTACTTC. Its translation is CASSPAMQGDYEQYF.

In its sample, this clonotype was seen a few times. The chain uses TRBV2 and TRBJ2-5; 12 nucleotides align to TRBD2. Unmatched junction bases numbered 2, after V lost 0 bases and J lost 0 bases. Looked up from germline, CDR1 is SNHLY and CDR2 is FYNNEI. CDR3 length: 17 amino acids. The CDR3 nucleotides are TGTGCCAGCAGTGAAGCTGGGACTAGCGGGTACCAAGAGACCCAGTACTTC. Amino acid sequence: CASSEAGTSGYQETQYF. Based on the CDR3 plus reference TRBV2 and TRBJ2-5, the full variable domain is EPEVTQTPSHQVTQMGQEVILRCVPISNHLYFYWYRQILGQKVEFLVSFYNNEISEKSEIFDDQFSVERPDGSNFTLKIRSTKLEDSAMYFCASSEAGTSGYQETQYFGPGTRLLVL.

The gene calls are TRBV7-9 and TRBJ2-3, with 9 positions matching TRBD2. CDR3 length: 16 residues. The germline V gene has CDR1 SEHNR and CDR2 FQNEAQ (reference sequence). Losses at the gene ends were 0 bases for V and 4 bases for J; bases not matched to a gene: 5. The chain's CDR3 is CASSLAAGGPADTQYF. The CDR3 bases are TGTGCCAGCAGCTTAGCGGCGGGAGGGCCGGCAGATACGCAGTATTTT.

This rearrangement joins TRBV7-6 to TRBJ2-1; 9 nucleotides align to TRBD1. CDR1 is SGHVS, CDR2 FNYEAQ, per germline. V trimming: 6 bases; J trimming: 0 bases; junction bases outside the gene matches: 3. The CDR3 consists of 15 residues. In nucleotides, the CDR3 is TGTGCCAGCAGAGGACAGGGGAGCTCCTACAATGAGCAGTTCTTC. Its protein is CASRGQGSSYNEQFF.

This clonotype came up a few times. The chain combines TRBV4-1 with TRBJ2-7, with TRBD1 identical over 7 bases. Germline CDR1 MGHRA, CDR2 YSYEKL. V dropped 0 bases and J dropped 7; count of bases not matched to a gene: 12. CDR3 length: 16 residues. For the CDR3, the DNA is TGCGCCAGCAGCCAAGATATGTGGGACAGTTGGTATGAGCAGTACGTC. Its protein is CASSQDMWDSWYEQYV.

The rearrangement uses TRBV7-6 and TRBJ2-3; 8 nucleotides align to TRBD2. Germline V gives CDR1 SGHVS, CDR2 FNYEAQ. The CDR3 runs to 17 residues. V dropped 3 bases and J dropped 0; count of bases not matched to a gene: 8. The CDR3 bases are TGTGCCAGCAGCTTCCATACTAGCGGAGAGAGCACAGATACGCAGTATTTT. It yields the protein CASSFHTSGESTDTQYF.